The rows below give T cell receptor beta chains drawn from one sample of a study of CD8+ T cells in alopecia areata. Data came from immunoSEQ multiplex PCR; TCRdb stores just in-frame clones and leaves some out. The sample lists roughly 220,000 clones; around two fifths were seen once. The specimen was CD4+ T cells sorted from blood, collected around week 31, from a patient treated with tofacitinib. The receptor set was obtained from a human donor with alopecia areata. CDR3s include the opening cysteine and the closing phenylalanine or tryptophan. Each record gives: J gene, D gene, V gene, clone size, CDR3 protein, CDR3 DNA. The D gene is left open where the match is weak. Size tells how often a clone was seen (once, few, many) or the class of an expanded clone, and some rows leave it out.

TRBJ2-5	-	TRBV7-2	-	CASSHQGSQETQYF	TGTGCCAGCAGCCATCAGGGGAGCCAAGAGACCCAGTACTTC
TRBJ2-7	TRBD1	TRBV5-6	-	CASSSVGTGYEQYF	TGTGCCAGCAGCTCAGTTGGGACAGGGTACGAGCAGTACTTC
TRBJ1-2	-	TRBV15	-	CATSRDGNTGRPF	TGTGCCACCAGCAGAGATGGGAACACAGGGAGGCCCTTC
TRBJ1-2	TRBD1	TRBV11-1	-	CASSFGFGQERERYGYTF	TGTGCCAGCAGCTTCGGTTTCGGACAGGAACGAGAAAGATATGGCTACACCTTC
TRBJ1-2	TRBD1	TRBV6-6	-	CATQRGQGALNYGYTF	TGTGCCACCCAAAGGGGACAGGGGGCGCTTAACTATGGCTACACCTTC
TRBJ2-1	-	TRBV29-1	many	CSVAGNNEQFF	TGCAGCGTTGCTGGAAACAATGAGCAGTTCTTC
TRBJ1-3	TRBD1	TRBV30	-	CAWRAWTGRTRGNTIYF	TGTGCCTGGAGGGCTTGGACAGGCCGTACTCGAGGAAACACCATATATTTT
TRBJ1-5	-	TRBV9	once	CASSVGPSNQPQHF	TGTGCCAGCAGCGTAGGTCCAAGCAATCAGCCCCAGCATTTT
TRBJ1-1	-	TRBV5-1	-	CASSFTQGFTEAFF	TGCGCCAGCAGCTTCACCCAGGGGTTCACTGAAGCTTTCTTT
TRBJ2-1	TRBD2	TRBV7-2	many	CASSSRGSGSTEQFF	TGTGCCAGCAGCTCCCGTGGTAGCGGGAGCACTGAGCAGTTCTTC
TRBJ2-7	TRBD2	TRBV5-1	few	CASFHRGLRVYEQYF	TGCGCCAGCTTCCACCGGGGACTAAGAGTATACGAGCAGTACTTC
TRBJ1-5	-	TRBV30	-	CAWSVRSSQPQHF	TGTGCCTGGAGTGTACGGTCCTCTCAGCCCCAGCATTTT
TRBJ1-5	-	TRBV30	-	CAWSVEVNQPQHF	TGTGCCTGGAGTGTAGAGGTCAATCAGCCCCAGCATTTT
TRBJ2-7	TRBD1	TRBV29-1	few	CSVEWDRGLEQYF	TGCAGCGTTGAGTGGGACAGGGGGCTCGAGCAGTACTTC
TRBJ2-7	-	TRBV5-5	few	CASSPHPDPYEQYF	TGTGCCAGCAGCCCACATCCCGATCCCTACGAGCAGTACTTC
TRBJ2-3	-	TRBV5-1	few	CASSATAGDTQYF	TGCGCCAGCAGCGCTACTGCGGGAGATACGCAGTATTTT
TRBJ2-1	-	TRBV5-6	-	CASSRRPAGSEQFF	TGTGCCAGCAGCCGCCGTCCGGCGGGTAGTGAGCAGTTCTTC
TRBJ2-7	TRBD1	TRBV9	-	CASSPTPGQGYEQYF	TGTGCCAGCAGCCCAACTCCCGGACAGGGCTACGAGCAGTACTTC
TRBJ2-3	-	TRBV18	-	CASSPRPDTQYF	TGTGCCAGCTCACCTAGACCAGATACGCAGTATTTT
TRBJ2-1	TRBD2	TRBV5-6	-	CASSLAQLAGGNEQFF	TGTGCCAGCAGCTTGGCCCAGCTAGCGGGAGGCAATGAGCAGTTCTTC
TRBJ2-1	-	TRBV7-2	many	CASSLGGSYNEQFF	TGTGCCAGCAGCTTGGGGGGTTCCTACAATGAGCAGTTCTTC
TRBJ1-2	-	TRBV5-4	-	CASSLVSGDYGYTF	TGTGCCAGCAGCTTGGTTAGTGGAGACTATGGCTACACCTTC
TRBJ2-1	TRBD1	TRBV5-4	-	CASSLDLTGESDEQFF	TGTGCCAGCAGCTTGGACTTGACAGGGGAGAGCGATGAGCAGTTCTTC
TRBJ1-5	-	TRBV29-1	few	CSVAWGVDQPQHF	TGCAGCGTCGCATGGGGGGTCGATCAGCCCCAGCATTTT
TRBJ2-1	TRBD1	TRBV7-9	many	CASSSHRQGGNEQFF	TGTGCCAGCAGCTCCCACCGACAGGGGGGTAATGAGCAGTTCTTC
TRBJ2-7	TRBD2	TRBV5-1	few	CASRPYASGSYEQYF	TGCGCCAGCAGGCCCTACGCTAGCGGATCCTACGAGCAGTACTTC
TRBJ1-2	-	TRBV29-1	few	CSVTLPGAPIYGYTF	TGCAGCGTCACTCTCCCGGGGGCTCCAATTTATGGCTACACCTTC
TRBJ1-1	-	TRBV7-9	-	CASSPSPRGWDTEAFF	TGTGCCAGCAGCCCTTCACCGAGGGGATGGGACACTGAAGCTTTCTTT
TRBJ2-7	-	TRBV19	-	CASSGTLSSYEQYF	TGTGCCAGTAGTGGGACACTCAGCTCCTACGAGCAGTACTTC
TRBJ2-5	-	TRBV5-1	-	CASSLGKIQGAETQYF	TGCGCCAGCAGCTTGGGAAAAATTCAGGGCGCCGAGACCCAGTACTTC
TRBJ2-6	-	TRBV6-5	few	CASTTKNSGANVLTF	TGTGCCAGCACCACCAAGAACTCTGGGGCCAACGTCCTGACTTTC
TRBJ1-1	-	TRBV6-5	few	CASSYQRGTEAFF	TGTGCCAGCAGTTATCAGCGGGGCACTGAAGCTTTCTTT
TRBJ2-7	TRBD2	TRBV25-1	-	CASRATSGGFYEQYF	TGTGCCAGCAGGGCAACTAGCGGGGGTTTCTACGAGCAGTACTTC
TRBJ2-3	-	TRBV5-1	few	CASSSQRRSTDTQYF	TGCGCCAGCAGCTCCCAGCGGAGGAGCACAGATACGCAGTATTTT
TRBJ2-2	-	TRBV6-5	-	CASSLDKNTGELFF	TGTGCCAGCAGCCTCGACAAGAACACCGGGGAGCTGTTTTTT
TRBJ1-1	-	TRBV18	few	CASSRTGTGNTEAFF	TGTGCCAGCTCACGCACCGGGACGGGGAACACTGAAGCTTTCTTT
TRBJ1-1	-	TRBV7-9	-	CASSSTGNTEAFF	TGTGCCAGCAGCTCTACAGGGAACACTGAAGCTTTCTTT
TRBJ1-5	-	TRBV2	few	CASSENRAAQPQHF	TGTGCCAGCAGTGAAAACAGGGCAGCTCAGCCCCAGCATTTT
TRBJ1-1	-	TRBV30	-	CAWMGHPNTEAFF	TGTGCCTGGATGGGACACCCGAACACTGAAGCTTTCTTT
TRBJ2-7	TRBD1	TRBV6-5	-	CASSYSWQGAYEQYF	TGTGCCAGCAGTTACTCGTGGCAGGGGGCCTACGAGCAGTACTTC
TRBJ2-3	TRBD2	TRBV5-4	-	CASSLAGAGAPTDTQYF	TGTGCCAGCAGCTTGGCCGGAGCGGGGGCCCCCACAGATACGCAGTATTTT
TRBJ1-6	-	TRBV7-2	-	CASSLVYLAPAGTLHF	TGTGCCAGCAGCTTAGTTTATTTGGCTCCGGCCGGGACCCTCCACTTT
TRBJ2-7	-	TRBV29-1	-	CSVRGWRAGEQYF	TGCAGCGTTAGGGGGTGGAGGGCGGGCGAGCAGTACTTC